Sequencing of this TCR beta chain was carried out in a study of blood T cell repertoires in COVID-19 (dated by TCRdb to the early 2020s). With respect to the entire study: The collaborator samples originated in the United States, Italy and Spain and spanned the acute and convalescent phases of COVID-19. The prospective study material was composed of cDNA or gDNA derived from T cells, B-cell-depleted T cells, or PBMCs. The dataset comprised deeply sampled blood TCRbeta repertoires from subjects exposed to, actively infected with, or recovered from COVID-19. The repertoires were released in a freely available public database intended as a resource for research on the immune response to SARS-CoV-2. Samples came from the ongoing ImmuneRACE study (first 160 participants) plus 1,254 subjects from 6 global collaborators. A de-identified subject ID, COVID-19 status, age in years and sex were almost always included in the sample metadata. Where HLA class I and class II types were available, the types were taken from metadata supplied by the sample provider, not from assay-based typing. Paper-wide results and their limitations: The quantity of clinical and demographic metadata differed by source and by participant and was supplied without curation.

The cysteine opens and the phenylalanine closes a CDR3 of 18 amino acids. The kept DNA is CDR3 alone, 54 bases in frame from the first base. From V the trimming removes 5 bases and from J it removes 3 bases, while the gene matches leave 15 bases of the junction unaccounted for. According to the germline V gene, CDR1 reads SNHLY and CDR2 reads FYNNEI. TCRbeta CDR3 regions were amplified from genomic DNA using the immunoSEQ Assay, a bias-controlled multiplex PCR. For the original study's pipeline: The number of nucleated cells in each sample was estimated by amplification of reference gene primers within the assay. To quantify the absolute abundance of each unique TCRbeta CDR3 rearrangement, sequence reads were collapsed and filtered. For each sample, productive Simpson clonality was calculated as the square root of Simpson's diversity index across productive rearrangements. Sourced from immuneACCESS, this table was stored by TCRdb with only in-frame sequences that have V and J called. A share of the clones is absent; for the studies checked, an unresolved V gene accounts for under half, and the remainder has no known explanation. That table supplies the V and J calls and clone size; D and trimming were determined from the DNA. The sample data list 140,000 to 150,000 clones, and approximately 87% of these were observed just once. The ten biggest clones cover 8% to 9% of the sample.

The collaborating institutions used their own protocols to collect whole blood in K2EDTA tubes. For TCRbeta analysis, collaborators shipped samples as frozen whole blood, isolated PBMCs, or DNA extracted from either of those sample types. On this clone: Which antigen it targets is not known. No base quality values were provided; no much bigger clone lies one nucleotide off.

The clonotype comes from a woman between 50 and 59 years old with active or convalescent COVID-19. The rearranged segments are TRBV2 and TRBJ2-3; 9 central nucleotides agree with TRBD1. Material for sequencing was peripheral blood. At the DNA level, the sequence is TGTGCCAGCAGTTGGATTGGGCGGACAGGGGTCGAGACAGATACGCAGTATTTT. Its translation is CASSWIGRTGVETDTQYF.